Listed below are T cell receptor beta chains from one sample, sequenced in a study of vaccination effects on CD4 cells after COVID-19. The antigens of these receptors remain unknown. Profiled with immunoSEQ multiplex PCR; TCRdb holds only in-frame clones, not every one. The sample carries 75,000 to 100,000 clones, under 80% recorded once. Material: CD4+ T cells from PBMCs cultured with HCoV-OC43 spike peptides, obtained after COVID-19 vaccination. All receptors come from a human donor who received a COVID-19 vaccine. Both conserved end residues are trimmed from each CDR3. The D gene is left open where the match is weak.

NA	TRBV29-1	TRBJ2-1	SVDRAAWNEQF
NA	TRBV9	TRBJ1-6	ASSVDHNSPLH
TRBD2	TRBV3-1/TRBV3-2	TRBJ2-1	ASSQYSGGSNNEQF
NA	TRBV18	TRBJ1-4	ASSAQGSSTNEKLF
NA	TRBV4-2	TRBJ1-2	ASSQETEGPGYT
TRBD1	TRBV18	TRBJ1-2	ASSPGQGIDYGYT
NA	TRBV3-1/TRBV3-2	TRBJ1-1	ASSSAADTEAF
NA	TRBV5-1	TRBJ2-5	ASSSIILQTQY
NA	TRBV24-1	TRBJ1-5	ATSQSGGNQPQH
NA	TRBV12-5	TRBJ2-3	ASGLVKDGQGPVADTQY
TRBD1	TRBV5-1	TRBJ1-1	ASSGWTGDAEAF
NA	TRBV5-4	TRBJ1-1	ASSLVLGRLVTEAF
TRBD2	TRBV29-1	TRBJ2-1	SGLSPTSGGAGEQF